One and the same sample provided the 4 T cell receptor beta chains below, sequenced in a study of T cells after yellow fever vaccination. TCRdb re-called the 5' RACE reads with MiXCR, one entry per CDR3 protein. This table holds hundreds of thousands of distinct CDR3 sequences, 12% found once. Sequencing was performed on PBMCs, taken on the day of the yellow fever booster vaccination. The source of these receptors is a man between 25 and 39 years old who received the YFV17D yellow fever vaccine.

There are a few counts of this clonotype. This may arise from a read error, as a much more abundant clone is one base away. The gene calls are TRBV12-3 or TRBV12-4 and TRBJ1-6; D is unresolved. This CDR3 spans 11 amino acids. Trimming left V 6 bases short and J 7 bases short, with 4 bases between. The CDR3 is CASSRNSPLHF. The CDR3 coding sequence is TGTGCCAGCAGCCGGAATTCACCCCTCCACTTT.

This clonotype was detected a few times. The chain uses TRBV3-1 and TRBJ2-3; D is undetermined. The CDR3 contains 14 residues. V was pared by 4 bases and J by 4 bases, with 12 bases between. CDR1 is LGHDT, CDR2 YNNKEL, per germline (reference sequence). Here the CDR3 DNA reads TGTGCCAGCAGCCCGAGCAGTGCCGCAGATACGCAGTATTTT. Translating it yields CASSPSSAADTQYF.

The chain uses TRBV7-2 and TRBJ2-1, with D tentatively TRBD2 (6 bases). Trimming removed 6 bases at V and 6 bases at J, with 18 bases between. CDR1 SGHTA and CDR2 FQGNSA come from the germline V gene. This CDR3 has 15 residues. The CDR3 spells CASRATSIATNEQFF. The DNA for the CDR3 is TGTGCCAGCAGGGCGACTAGTATTGCAACCAATGAGCAGTTCTTC.

This clonotype showed up just a few times. J is TRBJ2-3 and V is TRBV6-2 or TRBV6-3; maybe TRBD2 (6 bases). V was trimmed by 7 bases and J by 4 bases, leaving 18 bases between them. The CDR3 extends over 15 amino acids. Per the germline V gene, CDR1 is MNHEY and CDR2 is SVGEGT. The CDR3 DNA reads as TGTGCCAGCATGGGGGACTGGACTCGCCCAGATACGCAGTATTTT. This codes for CASMGDWTRPDTQYF.